The rows below give T cell receptor beta chains drawn from one sample of a study of blood T cell repertoires in COVID-19. Sequencing used immunoSEQ multiplex PCR; TCRdb keeps in-frame clones, though not all of them. The sample contains 400,000 or so clones, roughly 91% of which appear only once. The specimen was PBMCs or T cells enriched from blood (not recorded which). These receptors came from a man aged 18 to 35 who had recovered from COVID-19. The CDR3 runs from the conserved cysteine through the conserved F or W. Each record gives: J gene, D gene, V gene, CDR3 protein. A D gene is named only where the DNA matches it firmly.

j_call: TRBJ1-3
d_call: TRBD1
v_call: TRBV6-5
cdr3_aa: CASSRDRAAGNTIYF

j_call: TRBJ1-3
d_call: .
v_call: TRBV28
cdr3_aa: CASSREGGNTIYF

j_call: TRBJ1-2
d_call: TRBD1
v_call: TRBV6-5
cdr3_aa: CASKTGGFYGYTF

j_call: TRBJ2-1
d_call: TRBD2
v_call: TRBV3-1/TRBV3-2
cdr3_aa: CASSPVGGGNEQFF

j_call: TRBJ1-2
d_call: TRBD1
v_call: TRBV4-1
cdr3_aa: CASSQPDRELGYTF

j_call: TRBJ2-2
d_call: TRBD1
v_call: TRBV27
cdr3_aa: CASSLRQGARNTGELFF

j_call: TRBJ2-7
d_call: .
v_call: TRBV10-2
cdr3_aa: CASSDPSPREQYF

j_call: TRBJ2-2
d_call: TRBD1
v_call: TRBV11-2
cdr3_aa: CASREGQGATGELFF

j_call: TRBJ1-1
d_call: TRBD1
v_call: TRBV7-2
cdr3_aa: CASSRPDRDRGTEAFF

j_call: TRBJ1-2
d_call: TRBD1
v_call: TRBV2
cdr3_aa: CASSLGQGSNTF

j_call: TRBJ1-1
d_call: .
v_call: TRBV18
cdr3_aa: CASSPPNYGTEAFF

j_call: TRBJ2-7
d_call: .
v_call: TRBV7-9
cdr3_aa: CASSAGVANGEQYF

j_call: TRBJ1-2
d_call: .
v_call: TRBV11-2
cdr3_aa: CASSFSRAPGYTF

j_call: TRBJ1-2
d_call: .
v_call: TRBV10-3
cdr3_aa: CAISEEGSYTF

j_call: TRBJ2-4
d_call: .
v_call: TRBV7-3
cdr3_aa: CASSLKLRTIRNIQYF

j_call: TRBJ2-2
d_call: TRBD1
v_call: TRBV28
cdr3_aa: CASSSTKGADTGELFF

j_call: TRBJ2-1
d_call: .
v_call: TRBV6-4
cdr3_aa: CASTPYRDRNNEQFF

j_call: TRBJ1-1
d_call: .
v_call: TRBV11-2
cdr3_aa: CASSSTGNTEAFF

j_call: TRBJ1-5
d_call: TRBD1
v_call: TRBV6-5
cdr3_aa: CASKSRDRGNQPQHF

j_call: TRBJ2-7
d_call: TRBD2
v_call: TRBV18
cdr3_aa: CASSPAVTGGEQYF

j_call: TRBJ2-7
d_call: .
v_call: TRBV2
cdr3_aa: CASSEALRGSEQYF

j_call: TRBJ2-3
d_call: TRBD2
v_call: TRBV10-3
cdr3_aa: CAISGGLAGGTQYF

j_call: TRBJ2-7
d_call: TRBD2
v_call: TRBV30
cdr3_aa: CAWSRGLADEQYF

j_call: TRBJ2-3
d_call: TRBD2
v_call: TRBV18
cdr3_aa: CASSLRLAALTDTQYF

j_call: TRBJ2-7
d_call: TRBD2
v_call: TRBV19
cdr3_aa: CASMLAGGSGEQYF

j_call: TRBJ1-2
d_call: .
v_call: TRBV23-1
cdr3_aa: CASSQSNSYGYTF

j_call: TRBJ2-3
d_call: TRBD2
v_call: TRBV10-3
cdr3_aa: CAISASGSSADTQYF

j_call: TRBJ1-1
d_call: .
v_call: TRBV6-5
cdr3_aa: CASSYLLNTEAFF

j_call: TRBJ2-1
d_call: TRBD2
v_call: TRBV5-6
cdr3_aa: CASSPGLVSYEQFF

j_call: TRBJ1-5
d_call: .
v_call: TRBV19
cdr3_aa: CASSQKNQPQHF

j_call: TRBJ2-3
d_call: .
v_call: TRBV9
cdr3_aa: CASSPSTASSTDTQYF

j_call: TRBJ2-6
d_call: TRBD1
v_call: TRBV28
cdr3_aa: CASSPRTGRSGANVLTF

j_call: TRBJ1-1
d_call: .
v_call: TRBV20-1
cdr3_aa: CSATRNTEAFF

j_call: TRBJ2-5
d_call: TRBD1
v_call: TRBV7-2
cdr3_aa: CASSPGTGRGETQYF

j_call: TRBJ1-2
d_call: .
v_call: TRBV10-3
cdr3_aa: CAISDYLRGGYTF

j_call: TRBJ2-1
d_call: TRBD2
v_call: TRBV6-1
cdr3_aa: CASSELAGGLVNEQFF

j_call: TRBJ1-4
d_call: TRBD1
v_call: TRBV19
cdr3_aa: CASTLPSGGVGEKLFF

j_call: TRBJ1-2
d_call: .
v_call: TRBV27
cdr3_aa: CASSLGGKLANYGYTF

j_call: TRBJ2-5
d_call: .
v_call: TRBV3-1/TRBV3-2
cdr3_aa: CASSQDVDSLQETQYF

j_call: TRBJ1-6
d_call: TRBD1
v_call: TRBV7-9
cdr3_aa: CASSLERTGGEPLHF

j_call: TRBJ1-5
d_call: .
v_call: TRBV19
cdr3_aa: CASTLDTDSNQPQHF

j_call: TRBJ2-1
d_call: .
v_call: TRBV2
cdr3_aa: CASSGSGESSYNEQFF

j_call: TRBJ1-2
d_call: .
v_call: TRBV12-5
cdr3_aa: CASGLGPRGRIGYTF

j_call: TRBJ1-6
d_call: TRBD1
v_call: TRBV5-5
cdr3_aa: CASRTGTGDNSPLHF

j_call: TRBJ2-2
d_call: .
v_call: TRBV7-9
cdr3_aa: CASSLLGTSNTGELFF

j_call: TRBJ1-2
d_call: .
v_call: TRBV21-1
cdr3_aa: CASSNWTGKTF

j_call: TRBJ1-5
d_call: TRBD1
v_call: TRBV5-4
cdr3_aa: CASSQGQGPNQPQHF

j_call: TRBJ1-6
d_call: .
v_call: TRBV12-3/TRBV12-4
cdr3_aa: CASSQGLRSPLHF

j_call: TRBJ1-2
d_call: TRBD1
v_call: TRBV5-8
cdr3_aa: CASSLQGAAFGYTF